This T cell receptor (beta chain) was retrieved from a study of blood T cell repertoires in COVID-19. With 8 bases removed from V and 8 bases from J, the gap between germline ends came to 12 bases. CDR3 length: 11 residues. In germline, CDR1 is ENHRY, CDR2 SYGVKD. The study assigned cohorts using participant-reported clinical history. Produced via immunoSEQ multiplex PCR; TCRdb's table is partial and in-frame only. Here the sample spans roughly 430,000 clones, approximately 85% being singletons. This sequence joins TRBV10-3 and TRBJ1-2; D is perhaps TRBD1 (5 bases). The sample consisted of PBMCs or T cells enriched from blood (not recorded which). This clonotype was obtained from a woman aged 40-49 years with acute COVID-19. In DNA, the CDR3 is TGTGCCATCCAAGGGGAGGAAGGCTACACCTTC. Encoded protein: CAIQGEEGYTF.